These T cell receptor beta chains were read from a single sample in a study of PD-L1 blockade in urothelial cancer. Method: immunoSEQ multiplex PCR; TCRdb's copy keeps in-frame clones and lacks some. The sample lists around 26,000 clones, approximately 86% occurring once. Sequences were derived from PBMCs, sampled around atezolizumab (anti-PD-L1) treatment. The receptors originated from a man in his sixties with urothelial cancer. CDR3s include the opening cysteine and the closing phenylalanine or tryptophan. D genes are given only for firm matches. Size values are once, few and many counts, or a class for expanded clones, and some rows have none.

J: TRBJ2-7
D: TRBD2
V: TRBV20-1
size: .
DNA: TGCAGTGCTAGCCCCGCGGGGGTGCAGTACTTC
CDR3: CSASPAGVQYF

J: TRBJ2-5
D: TRBD2
V: TRBV4-1
size: .
DNA: TGCGCCAGCAGCCAAGTACATCTAGCGGGGGGGCATGAGACCCAGTACTTC
CDR3: CASSQVHLAGGHETQYF

J: TRBJ1-3
D: .
V: TRBV12-5
size: .
DNA: TGTGCTAGTGGTTTGGTACCGGAGTCTGGAAACACCATATATTTT
CDR3: CASGLVPESGNTIYF

J: TRBJ1-5
D: .
V: TRBV5-6
size: few
DNA: TGTGCCAGCATCCGCCCAGCGGGTCAGCCCCAGCATTTT
CDR3: CASIRPAGQPQHF

J: TRBJ2-7
D: .
V: TRBV29-1
size: .
DNA: TGCAGCGTTGAAATATTTGGTCTAGGATCCTACGAGCAGTACTTC
CDR3: CSVEIFGLGSYEQYF

J: TRBJ1-2
D: .
V: TRBV7-8
size: .
DNA: TGTGCCAGCAGCTTAGGGCGGGTACCAACAGCTAACTATGGCTACACCTTC
CDR3: CASSLGRVPTANYGYTF

J: TRBJ2-1
D: .
V: TRBV10-3
size: .
DNA: TGTGCCATCAGGGTACAGGACAATGAGCAGTTCTTC
CDR3: CAIRVQDNEQFF

J: TRBJ1-5
D: TRBD1
V: TRBV2
size: .
DNA: TGTGCCACCTCCGGGACAGGTAGCAATCAGCCCCAGCATTTT
CDR3: CATSGTGSNQPQHF

J: TRBJ1-5
D: TRBD1
V: TRBV9
size: .
DNA: TGTGCCAGCAGCGAGGGGGGGACAGGAGATCAGCCCCAGCATTTT
CDR3: CASSEGGTGDQPQHF

J: TRBJ1-6
D: .
V: TRBV10-1
size: .
DNA: TGCGCCAGCAGTGAGTGGCGGAATTCACCCCTCCACTTT
CDR3: CASSEWRNSPLHF

J: TRBJ1-2
D: .
V: TRBV7-9
size: .
DNA: TGTGCCAGCAGCGCGACAGGTCGGCGGGGCTACACCTTC
CDR3: CASSATGRRGYTF

J: TRBJ1-1
D: TRBD1
V: TRBV7-6
size: .
DNA: TGTGCCAGCAGCAGAGGACAGGCCTCGACTGAAGCTTTCTTT
CDR3: CASSRGQASTEAFF

J: TRBJ1-4
D: TRBD1
V: TRBV5-1
size: .
DNA: TGCGCCAGCAGCTCGGGACAGTCTAATGAAAAACTGTTTTTT
CDR3: CASSSGQSNEKLFF

J: TRBJ2-3
D: .
V: TRBV10-3
size: .
DNA: TGTGCCATCAGGGGGGGAGAGGGAGATACGCAGTATTTT
CDR3: CAIRGGEGDTQYF

J: TRBJ1-2
D: .
V: TRBV6-1
size: .
DNA: TGTGCCAGCACCCCCCGGGGGGGTAGCTATGGCTACACCTTC
CDR3: CASTPRGGSYGYTF

J: TRBJ1-1
D: .
V: TRBV10-3
size: .
DNA: TGTGCCATCAGTGACCCGATCAGGGGCATGAACACTGAAGCTTTCTTT
CDR3: CAISDPIRGMNTEAFF

J: TRBJ2-5
D: .
V: TRBV4-1
size: .
DNA: TGCGCCAGCAGCCAAGATGGACAGCGCCAAGAGACCCAGTACTTC
CDR3: CASSQDGQRQETQYF

J: TRBJ1-2
D: .
V: TRBV6-1
size: .
DNA: TGTGCCAGCAGTGATACCCCGGGAGACCGGCGGTGGGGCTACACCTTC
CDR3: CASSDTPGDRRWGYTF

J: TRBJ1-2
D: .
V: TRBV11-2
size: .
DNA: TGTGCCAGCAGCCTATTAGGGAACAGGAACCCTAACTATGGCTACACCTTC
CDR3: CASSLLGNRNPNYGYTF

J: TRBJ2-2
D: TRBD2
V: TRBV27
size: .
DNA: TGTGCCAGCAGTTTAGGGCTAGCGGGAGGAATGGGGACCGGGGAGCTGTTTTTT
CDR3: CASSLGLAGGMGTGELFF

J: TRBJ1-3
D: .
V: TRBV6-5
size: few
DNA: TGTGCCAGCAGTTATTCCGGGGGATCCTCTGGAAACACCATATATTTT
CDR3: CASSYSGGSSGNTIYF

J: TRBJ2-4
D: .
V: TRBV7-2
size: .
DNA: TGTGCCAGCAGCTTAGCCCCCGGACAGCTAGCCAAAAACATTCAGTACTTC
CDR3: CASSLAPGQLAKNIQYF

J: TRBJ2-2
D: TRBD2
V: TRBV5-1
size: .
DNA: TGCGCCAGCAGCTGGACTAGCGGGGTTGCCACCGGGGAGCTGTTTTTT
CDR3: CASSWTSGVATGELFF

J: TRBJ1-3
D: .
V: TRBV27
size: .
DNA: TGTGCCAGCAGTTCCTTAGGAGGGGCGGGAAACACCATATATTTT
CDR3: CASSSLGGAGNTIYF

J: TRBJ2-5
D: TRBD2
V: TRBV4-2
size: .
DNA: TGTGCCAGCAGCTTGATTTCGGGGGGAGCGTTCCAAGAGACCCAGTACTTC
CDR3: CASSLISGGAFQETQYF

J: TRBJ2-7
D: TRBD1
V: TRBV5-5
size: .
DNA: TGTGCCACCGCGCAGGGGGTTATCTACGAGCAGTACTTC
CDR3: CATAQGVIYEQYF

J: TRBJ1-4
D: .
V: TRBV18
size: .
DNA: TGTGCCAGCTCACCACTCGTCAGACAAGGTTATTCTAATGAAAAACTGTTTTTT
CDR3: CASSPLVRQGYSNEKLFF

J: TRBJ2-1
D: TRBD2
V: TRBV19
size: .
DNA: TGTGCCAGTAGTATGACTAGCGGGGGGGCCCTCAATGAGCAGTTCTTC
CDR3: CASSMTSGGALNEQFF

J: TRBJ2-2
D: TRBD2
V: TRBV5-5
size: .
DNA: TGTGCCAGCAGGCCTAGCGGGAGGGCCGGCGGGGAGCTGTTTTTT
CDR3: CASRPSGRAGGELFF

J: TRBJ1-2
D: .
V: TRBV10-3
size: .
DNA: TGTGCCATCGGAGGGCCAGGGCTCCGCGCTGGGTCTAGGGATGGCTACACCTTC
CDR3: CAIGGPGLRAGSRDGYTF

J: TRBJ1-5
D: .
V: TRBV19
size: .
DNA: TGTGCCAGTACCGTTGGACAGTATAGCAATCAGCCCCAGCATTTT
CDR3: CASTVGQYSNQPQHF

J: TRBJ1-2
D: .
V: TRBV2
size: .
DNA: TGTGCCAGCAGTGACAGGGTCGGTGGCTACACCTTC
CDR3: CASSDRVGGYTF

J: TRBJ1-3
D: TRBD1
V: TRBV4-1
size: .
DNA: TGCGCCAGCAGCCTCGGGACAGCTGGAAACACCATATATTTT
CDR3: CASSLGTAGNTIYF

J: TRBJ1-3
D: TRBD1
V: TRBV7-2
size: .
DNA: TGTGCCAGCAGCTTCGGACAGGGCTATGGAAACACCATATATTTT
CDR3: CASSFGQGYGNTIYF

J: TRBJ1-2
D: .
V: TRBV11-2
size: .
DNA: TGTGCCAGCAGCTTACTAAAGGGGAGGTATGGCTACACCTTC
CDR3: CASSLLKGRYGYTF

J: TRBJ2-4
D: TRBD2
V: TRBV13
size: .
DNA: TGTGCCAGCAGCTTAGAGGGGCTAGCGGGGCTAGCCAAAAACATTCAGTACTTC
CDR3: CASSLEGLAGLAKNIQYF

J: TRBJ1-5
D: .
V: TRBV13
size: .
DNA: TGTGCCAGCAGCTTAGGCGGTCCAGGGCAGGATCAGCCCCAGCATTTT
CDR3: CASSLGGPGQDQPQHF

J: TRBJ2-7
D: .
V: TRBV27
size: .
DNA: TGTGCCAGCAGTCCCCGGTTTATTTACGAGCAGTACTTC
CDR3: CASSPRFIYEQYF

J: TRBJ2-7
D: TRBD1
V: TRBV4-1
size: .
DNA: TGCGCCAGCAGCCAAGTTGCCGGGACAGGGTCGAACTACGAGCAGTACTTC
CDR3: CASSQVAGTGSNYEQYF

J: TRBJ1-2
D: TRBD1
V: TRBV7-8
size: .
DNA: TGTGCCAGCAGCTTAGCGCAGGGGGCGAACTATGGCTACACCTTC
CDR3: CASSLAQGANYGYTF

J: TRBJ2-5
D: TRBD2
V: TRBV9
size: .
DNA: TGTGCCAGCAGCGTTAGCCCCCGGGGGGGGACTAGCGGGGGGAACCAAGAGACCCAGTACTTC
CDR3: CASSVSPRGGTSGGNQETQYF

J: TRBJ1-2
D: .
V: TRBV30
size: .
DNA: TGTGCCTGGGCGGAGGGTGCAGAGGGCTACACCTTC
CDR3: CAWAEGAEGYTF

J: TRBJ2-3
D: .
V: TRBV9
size: .
DNA: TGTGCCAGCAGCGTAGGTTACCCGGGGACAGATACGCAGTATTTT
CDR3: CASSVGYPGTDTQYF

J: TRBJ1-1
D: .
V: TRBV27
size: .
DNA: TGTGCCAGCAGTTTAACCCGGTCGTCGGGGAACACTGAAGCTTTCTTT
CDR3: CASSLTRSSGNTEAFF

J: TRBJ2-5
D: .
V: TRBV18
size: once
DNA: TGTGCCAGCTCACCATCTGGGGGGTACCAAGAGACCCAGTACTTC
CDR3: CASSPSGGYQETQYF

J: TRBJ2-5
D: TRBD2
V: TRBV30
size: .
DNA: TGTGCCTGGAGTCCGGGGGGACAAGAGACCCAGTACTTC
CDR3: CAWSPGGQETQYF

J: TRBJ2-3
D: .
V: TRBV6-6
size: .
DNA: TGTGCCAGCATACGGAGATACACAGATACGCAGTATTTT
CDR3: CASIRRYTDTQYF

J: TRBJ1-2
D: TRBD1
V: TRBV5-4
size: .
DNA: TGTGCCAGCAGCTGGACAGGGGGCATTGGCTACACCTTC
CDR3: CASSWTGGIGYTF

J: TRBJ1-2
D: TRBD1
V: TRBV25-1
size: .
DNA: TGTGCCAGCAGTAAACCTGGGACAGTTATTCCCTATGGCTACACCTTC
CDR3: CASSKPGTVIPYGYTF

J: TRBJ1-2
D: TRBD1
V: TRBV23-1
size: .
DNA: TGCGCCAGCAGTCAATCGGGAGGTTCCGGGACAGGGAAGATTAGGTATGGCTACACCTTC
CDR3: CASSQSGGSGTGKIRYGYTF